Below, 23 T cell receptor beta chains from the same sample are listed, as sequenced in a study of cytomegalovirus exposure and HLA in healthy donors (TCRdb year 2017). To prepare the library, the immunoSEQ multiplex PCR assay was applied. A mixture of 60 forward primers for TCR Vbeta segments and 13 reverse primers for TCR Jbeta segments was used in the multiplex PCR. The immuneACCESS repertoire file appears here via TCRdb, limited to in-frame rearrangements. These files lack a portion of the clones; in checked studies, under half of the deficit traces to unresolved V genes, and the cause of the others is not known. A total of some 54,000 clones appear in this sample, approximately 80% of them only once. The ten largest clones add up to around 5.9% of the sample. The sequenced sample consisted of PBMCs. These TCRs come from a male donor in good health and CMV-seronegative.

The CDR3 reads CASSLRRNYGYTF. The CDR3 DNA reads TGTGCCAGCAGCTTAAGGAGGAACTATGGCTACACCTTC. The chain combines TRBV7-8 with TRBJ1-2; D not resolved. This CDR3 spans 13 amino acids. V lost 2 bases and J lost 2, with 6 bases in between. In germline, CDR1 is SGHVS, CDR2 FQNEAQ.

The chain joins TRBV11-1 to TRBJ1-1; the D is unclear. V lost 0 bases to trimming and J lost 4 bases, with 9 bases between them. This CDR3 has 14 residues. Germline V gene sequence: CDR1 SGHAT, CDR2 FQDESV (reference sequence). The CDR3 bases are TGTGCCAGCAGCTTAGCTTACCGGTTCACTGAAGCTTTCTTT. This encodes CASSLAYRFTEAFF.

The CDR3 nucleotides are TGTGCCAGCAGTGAAGGAGCAGGGGATAGCAATCAGCCCCAGCATTTT. Protein: CASSEGAGDSNQPQHF. The rearrangement uses TRBV6-1 and TRBJ1-5; TRBD1 might be the D (6 bases). V lost 1 base to trimming and J lost 0 bases, with 10 bases between them. The CDR3 runs to 16 residues. Germline V lookup: CDR1 MNHNS, CDR2 SASEGT.

The CDR3: CASSASDRGGYGYTF. The CDR3 nucleotides are TGTGCCAGCAGTGCCTCGGACAGGGGAGGCTATGGCTACACCTTC. The chain has TRBV2 and TRBJ1-2; TRBD1 matches 9 bases. V shed 4 bases, J shed 4 bases, and the junction held 7 bases outside the gene matches. The germline V gene has CDR1 SNHLY and CDR2 FYNNEI. This CDR3 spans 15 amino acids.

In this sample, this clone turned up once. The chain links TRBV7-2 to TRBJ2-1, with TRBD2 as a possible D gene (7 bases). The ends were cut back, 4 bases at V and 6 bases at J, with 22 bases in the middle. Germline V gene sequence: CDR1 SGHTA, CDR2 FQGNSA. The CDR3 is made up of 17 amino acids. In DNA form, the CDR3 reads TGTGCCAGCAGCTCGGCACTAGCGCAAAAAGGGGGCAATGAGCAGTTCTTC. Its protein is CASSSALAQKGGNEQFF.

The chain recombines TRBV7-6 with TRBJ2-1; D remains ambiguous. Germline assignment: CDR1 SGHVS and CDR2 FNYEAQ. The CDR3 is 16 amino acids. Trimming took off 3 bases at V and 4 bases at J, with 16 bases between the two ends. CDR3 DNA sequence: TGTGCCAGCAGCTTGACCGGGTCCCCCGCTTACAATGAGCAGTTCTTC. Protein: CASSLTGSPAYNEQFF.

J is TRBJ1-1 and V is TRBV15; the D is unclear. CDR3 length: 16 residues. Trimming stripped 1 base from V and 3 bases from J, with 15 bases between. Germline V lookup: CDR1 LNHNV, CDR2 YYDKDF (reference sequence). The chain's CDR3 is CATSRGGGGIDTEAFF. The CDR3 bases are TGTGCCACCAGCAGAGGAGGTGGAGGGATTGACACTGAAGCTTTCTTT.

The chain employs TRBV4-2 and TRBJ1-5; TRBD1 aligns across 8 bases. Per the germline V gene, CDR1 is LGHNA and CDR2 is YNFKEQ. Trimming cost V 0 bases and J 2 bases; bases outside gene matches: 6. CDR3 size: 17 residues. This CDR3 reads CASSQDPQGARNQPQHF. The DNA for the CDR3 is TGTGCCAGCAGCCAAGATCCCCAGGGGGCCCGCAATCAGCCCCAGCATTTT.

Of note for this clone: One junction end does not reproduce the germline sequence, and a read error may be involved. This sample also contains other DNA sequences that code for the same CDR3. This rearrangement joins TRBV6-5 to TRBJ1-2; 9 bases map to TRBD1. Germline assignment: CDR1 MNHEY and CDR2 SVGAGI. The CDR3 sequence is 14 residues long. The CDR3 DNA sequence: TGTGCTAGCAGTTACCGACGGACAGGGGAAGGCTACACCTTC. This encodes CASSYRRTGEGYTF.

The V call is TRBV7-7, the J call TRBJ2-5; 7 bases are shared with TRBD2. Germline V lookup: CDR1 SSHAT, CDR2 FNYEAQ (reference sequence). The CDR3 spans 14 residues. Trimming removed 5 bases from V and 3 bases from J; junction bases left unmatched: 6. The CDR3 spells CASSTRLAEETQYF. DNA of the CDR3: TGTGCCAGCAGCACCCGACTAGCAGAAGAGACCCAGTACTTC.

The rearrangement uses TRBV18 and TRBJ2-1; TRBD1 matches at 12 bases. The CDR3 consists of 17 residues. Per germline, CDR1 KGHSH and CDR2 LQKENI. Trimming took 2 bases from V and 7 from J; bases not matched to a gene: 9. The CDR3 here is CASSPFLGTGGENEQFF. CDR3 bases: TGTGCCAGCTCACCATTTCTCGGGACAGGGGGCGAGAATGAGCAGTTCTTC.

On this clone itself: A read error may account for a junction end that differs from germline. The rearrangement uses TRBV7-9 and TRBJ1-2; TRBD1 might be the D (6 bases). CDR1 is SEHNR and CDR2 is FQNEAQ in the germline V gene (reference sequence). This CDR3 has 13 amino acids. The DNA of the CDR3 is TGCGCCAGCAGCCAAGATGGGGGGGCGGGCTACACCTTC. Translating it yields CASSQDGGAGYTF.

The J gene is TRBJ1-2, the V gene TRBV18, with D perhaps TRBD1 (5 bases). The CDR3 loop spans 16 amino acids. V was pared by 4 bases and J by 4 bases, with 19 bases between. Germline CDR1 reads KGHSH; CDR2 reads LQKENI. The CDR3 DNA follows: TGTGCCAGCTCACGCGAAAATCGGGTCCAGGGCTATGGCTACACCTTC. Translation: CASSRENRVQGYGYTF.

V gene TRBV7-2 combines with J gene TRBJ2-7, with 7 bases that match TRBD1. Germline V CDR1 and CDR2: SGHTA, FQGNSA. The CDR3 loop spans 13 amino acids. V dropped 4 bases and J dropped 7; count of bases not matched to a gene: 7. The CDR3 is CASSSDRLGEQYF. CDR3 coding DNA: TGTGCCAGCAGCTCGGACAGGCTGGGGGAGCAGTACTTC.

This clone has a single count. The chain has TRBV19 and TRBJ1-2, with D possibly TRBD1 on 6 matching bases. Trimming shortened V by 1 base and J by 3 bases, and 12 bases separated the two germline ends. Looked up from germline, CDR1 is LNHDA and CDR2 is SQIVND (reference sequence). CDR3 length: 15 amino acids. The CDR3 region has the DNA TGTGCCAGTAGTATAGTAACAGGGTGGTACTATGGCTACACCTTC. Translated: CASSIVTGWYYGYTF.

V is TRBV19 and J is TRBJ1-2; 12 bases map to TRBD1. V lost 5 bases and J lost 6; bases outside the gene matches: 13. Germline-derived CDR1 and CDR2 are LNHDA and SQIVND (reference sequence). The CDR3 loop spans 17 amino acids. CDR3 sequence: CASSETGTGGVVDGYTF. As DNA, the CDR3 is TGTGCCAGTAGTGAAACCGGGACAGGGGGCGTAGTAGATGGCTACACCTTC.

The chain joins TRBV10-3 to TRBJ2-3; 7 bases fit TRBD1. The CDR3 runs 18 residues. J was trimmed by 2 bases and V by 0 bases; bases with no gene match: 11. Germline V CDR1 and CDR2: ENHRY, SYGVKD. The CDR3 spells CAISESSEGARITDTQYF. Written as DNA, the CDR3 is TGTGCCATCAGTGAGTCCAGCGAGGGGGCCCGAATCACAGATACGCAGTATTTT.

This clone appeared a few times. The same CDR3 is also encoded by other DNA sequences in this sample. The genes are TRBV19 and TRBJ1-1; D may be TRBD1 (6 bases). The ends were cut back, 4 bases at V and 3 bases at J, with 12 bases in the middle. The CDR3 has 14 amino acids. From germline, CDR1 is LNHDA and CDR2 SQIVND (reference sequence). The CDR3 sequence: CASSSRGEDTEAFF. The CDR3 bases are TGTGCCAGTAGTAGCAGGGGTGAGGACACTGAAGCTTTCTTT.

V usage is TRBV10-1 and J usage is TRBJ2-3; no definite D call. V was clipped by 4 bases and J by 0 bases, with 8 bases between them. The CDR3 extends over 14 amino acids. The germline CDR1 and CDR2 sequences are WNHNN and SYGVQD (reference sequence). CDR3 nucleotide sequence: TGCGCCAGCAGTGCCCAGGTTAGCACAGATACGCAGTATTTT. Translation gives CASSAQVSTDTQYF.

This clone has a single count. The chain employs TRBV18 and TRBJ1-5, with TRBD1 matching over 7 bases. The germline gives CDR1 KGHSH, CDR2 LQKENI. V trimming: 3 bases; J trimming: 3 bases; junction bases outside the gene matches: 8. CDR3 size: 16 residues. This chain's CDR3 is CASSPRQGASNQPQHF. The CDR3 DNA reads TGTGCCAGCTCACCGAGACAGGGCGCCTCCAATCAGCCCCAGCATTTT.

V is TRBV4-2 and J is TRBJ1-1, with D perhaps matching TRBD1 (5 bases). Trimming stripped 3 bases from V and 3 bases from J, with 11 bases between. The CDR3 extends over 14 amino acids. Germline lookup yields CDR1 LGHNA and CDR2 YNFKEQ. The CDR3 sequence is CASSQNWGYTEAFF. In DNA, the CDR3 is TGTGCCAGCAGCCAGAATTGGGGCTACACTGAAGCTTTCTTT.

This chain connects TRBV4-2 to TRBJ1-6; 7 bases match TRBD1. Germline V CDR1 and CDR2: LGHNA, YNFKEQ. With 0 bases clipped from V and 6 bases from J, the junction kept 2 bases outside the gene matches. CDR3 length: 15 amino acids. DNA of the CDR3: TGTGCCAGCAGCCAAGATGACAGGGTTAATTCACCCCTCCACTTT. Translating gives CASSQDDRVNSPLHF.

This clone was seen a handful of times. CDR3 protein: CASRTITGWANTGELFF. CDR3 bases: TGTGCCAGTAGAACCATAACAGGGTGGGCGAACACCGGGGAGCTGTTTTTT. The chain has TRBV19 and TRBJ2-2; the D gene is possibly TRBD1 (6 bases). From germline, CDR1 is LNHDA and CDR2 SQIVND (reference sequence). Trimming pared 6 bases from V and 0 bases from J, leaving 17 bases between. The CDR3 is 17 residues long.